Following are 21 T cell receptor beta chains from one sample sequenced in a study of blood T cell repertoires in COVID-19. The data were produced by immunoSEQ multiplex PCR, yet TCRdb's version contains in-frame clones alone and is incomplete. The table records some 110,000 clones, around 82% of them present only once. Sequenced material: peripheral blood. The receptors were sampled from a man in his sixties with acute or convalescent COVID-19.

Details on this clone: One end of the junction fails to match germline, which may point to a read error. J is TRBJ1-2 and V is TRBV19; possibly TRBD1 for D (6 bases). The CDR3 spans 13 residues. Germline V gives CDR1 LNHDA, CDR2 SQIVND (reference sequence). CDR3 nucleotide sequence: TGTGTCAGTAGTATCGTCAGGGGCCATGGCTACACCTTC. The encoded protein is CVSSIVRGHGYTF.

V gene TRBV27 combines with J gene TRBJ2-7, with 11 bases identical to TRBD1. The CDR3 sequence is 16 residues long. V dropped 3 bases and J dropped 5; count of bases not matched to a gene: 9. The germline gives CDR1 MNHEY, CDR2 SMNVEV (reference sequence). CDR3 amino acids: CASSFIWDRGVNEQYF. In DNA form, the CDR3 reads TGTGCCAGCAGTTTTATATGGGACAGGGGGGTCAACGAGCAGTACTTC.

The rearrangement links TRBV18 to TRBJ1-2; no definite D call. The V and J ends lost 2 bases and 7 bases respectively, with 11 bases between them. Germline CDR1 reads KGHSH; CDR2 reads LQKENI. The CDR3 spans 13 residues. DNA for the CDR3: TGTGCCAGCTCACCATCTGCCCTCGGTGGCTACACCTTC. It translates to CASSPSALGGYTF.

The V gene is TRBV19, the J gene TRBJ1-2, with 9 nucleotides matching TRBD1. Germline CDR1 is LNHDA and CDR2 is SQIVND (reference sequence). The CDR3 extends over 14 amino acids. Trimming at V came to 7 bases and at J to 4 bases, leaving 7 bases not matched to a gene. Here the CDR3 reads CASTTSGQGYGYTF. For the CDR3, the DNA is TGTGCCAGTACCACCTCGGGACAGGGCTATGGCTACACCTTC.

The J gene is TRBJ2-7, the V gene TRBV11-2; TRBD2 matches at 10 bases. The CDR3 runs 14 residues. Germline assignment: CDR1 SGHAT and CDR2 FQNNGV. The J segment lost 1 base and the V segment lost 5 bases, leaving 2 bases of the junction unmatched. CDR3 protein: CASSRTSGSYEQYF. For the CDR3, the DNA is TGTGCCAGCAGCCGGACTAGCGGTTCCTACGAGCAGTACTTC. Variable domain in full (rest from reference TRBV11-2 and TRBJ2-7): EAGVAQSPRYKIIEKRQSVAFWCNPISGHATLYWYQQILGQGPKLLIQFQNNGVVDDSQLPKDRFSAERLKGVDSTLKIQPAKLEDSAVYLCASSRTSGSYEQYFGPGTRLTVT.

The rearrangement uses TRBV10-1 and TRBJ1-3, with D possibly being TRBD1 (5 bases). V dropped 3 bases and J dropped 4 bases, with 13 bases sitting between them. The V gene's germline CDR1 is WNHNN and CDR2 SYGVQD (reference sequence). This CDR3 has 15 amino acids. Here the CDR3 reads CASSDGGADGNTIYF. For the CDR3, the DNA is TGCGCCAGCAGTGACGGAGGGGCCGACGGAAACACCATATATTTT.

The genes are TRBV6-5 and TRBJ2-3, with 9 nucleotides matching TRBD2. The germline V gene encodes CDR1 MNHEY and CDR2 SVGAGI. The CDR3 contains 15 residues. V dropped 2 bases and J dropped 2; count of bases not matched to a gene: 2. CDR3 nucleotide sequence: TGTGCCAGCAGTTACCAGCGGGGGGTCACAGATACGCAGTATTTT. This codes for CASSYQRGVTDTQYF.

As for this clone: Other DNA variants within this sample encode the same CDR3. J is TRBJ2-1 and V is TRBV7-9, with D possibly TRBD2 on 6 matching bases. Trimming removed 5 bases from V and 9 bases from J, with 8 bases in between. This CDR3 contains 11 residues. Germline CDR1 reads SEHNR; CDR2 reads FQNEAQ (reference sequence). This CDR3 is CASSLGGEQFF. CDR3 bases: TGTGCCAGCAGCCTCGGGGGTGAGCAGTTCTTC.

This chain joins TRBV18 and TRBJ1-3, with a possible D match to TRBD1 (6 bases). V was trimmed by 2 bases and J by 1 base, leaving 9 bases between them. Germline loops: CDR1 KGHSH, CDR2 LQKENI. The CDR3 has 15 amino acids. The CDR3 here is CASSPGTLSGNTIYF. As DNA, the CDR3 is TGTGCCAGCTCACCAGGGACACTATCTGGAAACACCATATATTTT. Complete variable domain (other parts from reference TRBV18 and TRBJ1-3): NAGVMQNPRHLVRRRGQEARLRCSPMKGHSHVYWYRQLPEEGLKFMVYLQKENIIDESGMPKERFSAEFPKEGPSILRIQQVVRGDSAAYFCASSPGTLSGNTIYFGEGSWLTVV.

The rearrangement joins TRBV5-1 to TRBJ2-1; 8 bases match TRBD2. Trimming took 1 base from V and 2 from J; bases not matched to a gene: 5. The germline V gene has CDR1 SGHRS and CDR2 YFSETQ. This CDR3 is 16 amino acids long. Written as DNA, the CDR3 is TGCGCCAGCAGCTTGCCGGGACTAGGAGCCTACAATGAGCAGTTCTTC. As protein: CASSLPGLGAYNEQFF.

In DNA, the CDR3 is TGTGCCATCAGGCAGGGAGGTACCGGGGAGCTGTTTTTT. As protein: CAIRQGGTGELFF. The chain joins TRBV10-3 to TRBJ2-2; TRBD2 might be the D (6 bases). Per the germline V gene, CDR1 is ENHRY and CDR2 is SYGVKD. The CDR3 runs 13 residues. V lost 6 bases, J lost 5 bases, and 10 bases lay in between.

This clone turned up a few times. The chain has TRBV5-1 and TRBJ2-1; tentative D call: TRBD1 (6 bases). Trimming removed 2 bases at V and 7 bases at J, with 13 bases between. The germline CDR1 and CDR2 sequences are SGHRS and YFSETQ. The CDR3 totals 14 residues. The CDR3 region is CASSFGFRGNEQFF. The CDR3 coding sequence is TGCGCCAGCAGCTTCGGTTTTAGGGGGAATGAGCAGTTCTTC.

This chain joins TRBV4-3 and TRBJ1-6; 7 bases agree with TRBD1. J gave up 8 bases and V 1 base, and 14 bases lay outside the gene matches. The germline gives CDR1 LGHNA, CDR2 YSLEER. This CDR3 contains 18 residues. CDR3 loop: CASSQGTANTGVYSPLHF. The CDR3 bases are TGCGCCAGCAGCCAAGGTACGGCGAATACAGGGGTTTATTCACCCCTCCACTTT.

This clone was found a few times. This chain uses TRBV2 with TRBJ1-5; D is perhaps TRBD1 (6 bases). This CDR3 has 12 residues. V was shortened by 9 bases and J by 2 bases, with 8 bases between the two germline ends. CDR1 is SNHLY and CDR2 is FYNNEI in the germline V gene. The CDR3 loop reads CARGGRNQPQHF. The CDR3 DNA sequence: TGTGCCAGGGGGGGGCGCAATCAGCCCCAGCATTTT.

The chain employs TRBV5-1 and TRBJ1-6; 9 positions match TRBD1. Germline CDR1 SGHRS, CDR2 YFSETQ. Germline trimming cut 4 bases from V and 9 bases from J; bases unmatched to any gene: 11. This CDR3 has 16 amino acids. The CDR3 spells CASSRTGERRVSPLHF. CDR3 DNA: TGCGCCAGCAGCAGGACAGGGGAGCGCCGGGTTTCACCCCTCCACTTT.

This chain joins TRBV7-9 and TRBJ1-1; 8 bases are shared with TRBD1. Germline loops: CDR1 SEHNR, CDR2 FQNEAQ (reference sequence). The CDR3 is 14 residues long. Trimming took 5 bases from V and 4 from J; bases not matched to a gene: 6. As DNA, the CDR3 is TGTGCCAGCAGCCCAAGGACAGGGAGCACTGAAGCTTTCTTT. Translated, it gives CASSPRTGSTEAFF.

The chain joins TRBV9 to TRBJ2-1, with 11 bases lining up with TRBD2. Looked up from germline, CDR1 is SGDLS and CDR2 is YYNGEE. V trimming: 4 bases; J trimming: 4 bases; junction bases outside the gene matches: 7. The CDR3 is 16 residues long. The CDR3 loop is CASSFSGTSGYNEQFF. The CDR3 coding sequence is TGTGCCAGCAGCTTTTCCGGGACTAGCGGTTACAATGAGCAGTTCTTC.

V is TRBV4-2 and J is TRBJ1-5; 8 nucleotides match TRBD1. Looked up from germline, CDR1 is LGHNA and CDR2 is YNFKEQ. Trimming removed 4 bases from V and 0 bases from J; junction bases left unmatched: 2. The CDR3 has 15 residues. As DNA, the CDR3 is TGTGCCAGCAGCCCAGACAGGGGTAGCAATCAGCCCCAGCATTTT. Its translation is CASSPDRGSNQPQHF.

This rearrangement joins TRBV28 to TRBJ2-1; 7 bases line up with TRBD1. After removal of 10 bases from V and 3 bases from J, the junction contained 18 bases not matched to a gene. This CDR3 comprises 17 residues. The germline V gene encodes CDR1 MDHEN and CDR2 SYDVKM. The CDR3 reads CATDRPGTAVSYNEQFF. The CDR3 bases are TGTGCCACTGATCGGCCGGGGACAGCCGTTAGCTACAATGAGCAGTTCTTC. Combining the CDR3 with reference TRBV28 and TRBJ2-1 gives the whole variable domain DVKVTQSSRYLVKRTGEKVFLECVQDMDHENMFWYRQDPGLGLRLIYFSYDVKMKEKGDIPEGYSVSREKKERFSLILESASTNQTSMYLCATDRPGTAVSYNEQFFGPGTRLTVL.

The chain recombines TRBV5-1 with TRBJ2-2, with 9 bases matching TRBD2. J lost 7 bases, V lost 0 bases, and 7 bases had no gene match. This CDR3 has 16 amino acids. Germline CDR1 is SGHRS and CDR2 is YFSETQ. This CDR3 reads CASSLGGRALSGELFF. The CDR3 DNA reads TGCGCCAGCAGCTTGGGCGGGAGGGCCTTAAGCGGGGAGCTGTTTTTT.

This clone showed up just a few times. The chain employs TRBV7-9 and TRBJ1-2, with 9 positions matching TRBD1. The CDR3 has 14 residues. CDR1 and CDR2 from the germline V gene are SEHNR and FQNEAQ (reference sequence). V was pared by 4 bases and J by 8 bases, with 8 bases of the junction left unmatched. The CDR3 sequence is CASSSSQGADGYTF. CDR3 DNA: TGTGCCAGCAGCTCCTCACAGGGGGCAGACGGCTACACCTTC.